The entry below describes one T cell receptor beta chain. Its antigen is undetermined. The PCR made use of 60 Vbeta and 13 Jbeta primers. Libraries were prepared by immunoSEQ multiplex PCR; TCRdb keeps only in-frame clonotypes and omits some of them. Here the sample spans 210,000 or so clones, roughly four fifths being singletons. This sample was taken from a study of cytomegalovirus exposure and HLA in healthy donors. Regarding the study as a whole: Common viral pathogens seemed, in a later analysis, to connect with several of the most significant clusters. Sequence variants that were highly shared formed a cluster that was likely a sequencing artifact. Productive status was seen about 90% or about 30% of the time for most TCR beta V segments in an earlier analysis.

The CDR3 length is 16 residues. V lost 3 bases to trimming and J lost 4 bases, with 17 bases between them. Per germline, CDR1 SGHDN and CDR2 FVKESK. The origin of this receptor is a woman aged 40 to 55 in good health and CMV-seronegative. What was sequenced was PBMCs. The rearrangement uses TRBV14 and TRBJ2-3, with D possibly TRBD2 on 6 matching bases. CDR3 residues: CASSQGGYGFADTQYF. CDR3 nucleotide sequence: TGTGCCAGCAGCCAGGGGGGATACGGGTTCGCAGATACGCAGTATTTT.